Below, 23 T cell receptor beta chains from the same sample are listed, as sequenced in a study of blood T cell repertoires in COVID-19. Measured with immunoSEQ multiplex PCR; TCRdb has only the in-frame clones, and not every one. The sample includes fewer than 400,000 clones, more than 85% seen only once; the top ten take 3% to 5%. Sequencing input: PBMCs or T cells enriched from blood (not recorded which). These receptors were taken from a woman aged 30 to 39 who had been exposed to COVID-19.

V is TRBV29-1 and J is TRBJ1-1; D is ambiguous. Trimming took 4 bases from V and 0 from J, leaving 6 bases between them. The CDR3 spans 12 residues. In germline, CDR1 is SQVTM, CDR2 ANQGSEA. The CDR3 nucleotides are TGCAGCGTTGCAGGCCTGAACACTGAAGCTTTCTTT. As protein: CSVAGLNTEAFF.

This rearrangement joins TRBV10-1 to TRBJ1-5; possible D gene TRBD1, 6 bases. The CDR3 sequence is 13 residues long. Per the germline V gene, CDR1 is WNHNN and CDR2 is SYGVQD (reference sequence). V lost 5 bases to trimming and J lost 4 bases, with 9 bases between them. DNA of the CDR3: TGCGCCAGCAGTCCGGACAGAAATCAGCCCCAGCATTTT. It specifies CASSPDRNQPQHF.

The chain combines TRBV6-2 or TRBV6-3 with TRBJ2-7; 11 bases line up with TRBD2. The CDR3 consists of 18 residues. The germline V gene encodes CDR1 MNHEY and CDR2 SVGEGT. J was trimmed by 4 bases and V by 0 bases; bases with no gene match: 11. In DNA form, the CDR3 reads TGTGCCAGCAGTTACTCAGAACTAGCGGGGGCCCGATGGTACGAGCAGTACTTC. Protein sequence: CASSYSELAGARWYEQYF.

This clone was found a few times. The V and J genes are TRBV3-1 (or the pseudogene TRBV3-2) and TRBJ1-4; TRBD1 matches at 7 bases. Germline CDR1 reads LGHDT; CDR2 reads YNNKEL (reference sequence). The CDR3 covers 16 residues. V trimming: 3 bases; J trimming: 6 bases; junction bases outside the gene matches: 10. CDR3 loop: CASSHVLTGQDEKLFF. The DNA of the CDR3 is TGTGCCAGCAGCCACGTACTGACAGGGCAAGATGAAAAACTGTTTTTT.

V is TRBV27 and J is TRBJ1-2, with TRBD1 as a possible D gene (5 bases). This CDR3 comprises 13 residues. Germline loops: CDR1 MNHEY, CDR2 SMNVEV (reference sequence). The ends were cut back, 2 bases at V and 8 bases at J, with 12 bases in the middle. The CDR3 DNA follows: TGTGCCAGCAGTTTAAGGGGCTTGTACGGCTACACCTTC. Protein sequence: CASSLRGLYGYTF.

This clone was seen only a few times. The chain recombines TRBV11-3 with TRBJ2-7; 7 positions agree with TRBD2. CDR3 length: 13 residues. V lost 5 bases and J lost 2; bases outside the gene matches: 3. Germline CDR1 reads SGHNT; CDR2 reads YENEEA. CDR3 bases: TGTGCCAGCAGCGGGGGAGGGACCTACGAGCAGTACTTC. This gives the protein CASSGGGTYEQYF.

This clone was recorded a few times. The V and J genes are TRBV6-5 and TRBJ1-2, with 8 nucleotides matching TRBD1. V dropped 5 bases and J dropped 5; count of bases not matched to a gene: 10. Germline CDR1 and CDR2: MNHEY and SVGAGI. The length of the CDR3 is 15 residues. The CDR3 sequence is CASSNSRQGRYGYTF. CDR3 nucleotides: TGTGCCAGCAGTAATAGCAGACAGGGGCGGTATGGCTACACCTTC.

The chain links TRBV29-1 to TRBJ2-3; TRBD2 matches at 8 bases. CDR3 length equals 13 residues. Losses at the gene ends were 7 bases for V and 1 base for J; bases not matched to a gene: 4. The germline CDR1 and CDR2 sequences are SQVTM and ANQGSEA. This CDR3 reads CSAGGAGTDTQYF. Written as DNA, the CDR3 is TGCAGCGCCGGGGGGGCCGGCACAGATACGCAGTATTTT.

In the case of this clone: One end of the junction varies from germline; a read error may be responsible. The chain couples TRBV7-2 to TRBJ2-3; a possible D gene is TRBD2 (6 bases). The CDR3 totals 15 residues. CDR1 and CDR2 from the germline V gene are SGHTA and FQGNSA. CDR3 region: CASRFAGKSTDTQYF. In DNA, the CDR3 is TGTGCCAGCCGCTTCGCGGGAAAGAGCACAGATACGCAGTATTTT.

DNA of the CDR3: TGCGCCAGCAGCCAAGTCCCCGTGAGCTCTGGAAACACCATATATTTT. The encoded protein is CASSQVPVSSGNTIYF. The chain links TRBV4-1 to TRBJ1-3, with no clear D. Trimming cost V 1 base and J 0 bases, with 10 bases left between them. This CDR3 region has 16 residues. Germline V gene sequence: CDR1 MGHRA, CDR2 YSYEKL.

This clone was seen only once. V and J are TRBV25-1 and TRBJ1-2; D gene uncertain. CDR3 length equals 15 residues. CDR1 MGHDK and CDR2 SYGVNS come from the germline V gene. V was clipped by 5 bases and J by 7 bases, with 20 bases between them. CDR3 in DNA: TGTGCCAGCAGTCCACTAGACCAGTCTTTTCGTGGCTACACCTTC. Its translation: CASSPLDQSFRGYTF.

The genes are TRBV27 and TRBJ2-2; D gene uncertain. CDR1 MNHEY and CDR2 SMNVEV come from the germline V gene (reference sequence). Trimming stripped 5 bases from V and 4 bases from J, with 8 bases between. The CDR3 is 13 amino acids. The CDR3 sequence is CASSERSTGELFF. The CDR3 DNA reads TGTGCCAGCAGTGAACGGTCCACCGGGGAGCTGTTTTTT.

This clone showed up just once. V is TRBV7-3 and J is TRBJ1-1; perhaps TRBD1 as D (6 bases). Deletions cut 5 bases from V and 8 bases from J, with 15 bases between. The CDR3 loop spans 13 amino acids. Looked up from germline, CDR1 is SGHTA and CDR2 is FQGTGA. This chain's CDR3 is CASSRDTFGEAFF. The CDR3 DNA reads as TGTGCCAGCAGCCGGGACACCTTCGGGGAAGCTTTCTTT.

This rearrangement joins TRBV6-5 to TRBJ1-5; D is ambiguous. CDR1 is MNHEY, CDR2 SVGAGI, per germline. V lost 3 bases and J 0 bases, leaving 9 bases between the germline ends. CDR3 length: 15 amino acids. In DNA, the CDR3 is TGTGCCAGCAGTTATAACATATATAGCAATCAGCCCCAGCATTTT. The encoded protein is CASSYNIYSNQPQHF.

The rearrangement joins TRBV9 to TRBJ2-2; D ambiguous. The germline V and J ends were trimmed by 4 bases and 6 bases, with 22 bases remaining between them. The germline CDR1 and CDR2 sequences are SGDLS and YYNGEE. CDR3 length: 17 amino acids. The CDR3 DNA sequence: TGTGCCAGCAGCCCCACCTCGGATACAGCTCTCTCCGGGGAGCTGTTTTTT. Its protein product is CASSPTSDTALSGELFF.

This clone appeared once. The genes are TRBV5-1 and TRBJ2-7, with D perhaps TRBD1 (6 bases). Per the germline V gene, CDR1 is SGHRS and CDR2 is YFSETQ. This CDR3 is 14 amino acids long. Trimming stripped 2 bases from V and 7 bases from J, with 16 bases between. CDR3 nucleotide sequence: TGCGCCAGCAGCTTACAGGGCATCGGTGGAGAGCAGTACTTC. This gives the protein CASSLQGIGGEQYF. Combining the CDR3 with reference TRBV5-1 and TRBJ2-7 gives the whole variable domain KAGVTQTPRYLIKTRGQQVTLSCSPISGHRSVSWYQQTPGQGLQFLFEYFSETQRNKGNFPGRFSGRQFSNSRSEMNVSTLELGDSALYLCASSLQGIGGEQYFGPGTRLTVT.

The chain recombines TRBV4-1 with TRBJ1-1; TRBD1 might be the D (5 bases). This CDR3 is built from 13 residues. CDR1 is MGHRA, CDR2 YSYEKL, per germline. V was shortened by 5 bases and J by 5 bases, with 12 bases between the two germline ends. The CDR3: CASSAKRGTEAFF. As DNA, the CDR3 is TGCGCCAGCAGCGCAAAGCGGGGGACTGAAGCTTTCTTT.

This chain uses TRBV5-4 with TRBJ2-2, with a possible D match to TRBD2 (7 bases). This CDR3 has 17 amino acids. The V gene's germline CDR1 is SGHNT and CDR2 YYREEE (reference sequence). Trimming removed 4 bases at V and 0 bases at J, with 16 bases between. CDR3 in amino acids: CASSTRGGSTNTGELFF. The DNA of the CDR3 is TGTGCCAGCAGCACTAGGGGGGGCTCTACGAACACCGGGGAGCTGTTTTTT.

The V and J genes are TRBV10-3 and TRBJ2-3, with 11 nucleotides matching TRBD2. V lost 3 bases to trimming and J lost 6 bases; unmatched junction nucleotides: 8. The length of the CDR3 is 16 residues. Per the germline V gene, CDR1 is ENHRY and CDR2 is SYGVKD. CDR3 sequence: CAISDRLAGGGDTQYF. The DNA of the CDR3 is TGTGCCATCAGTGACCGGCTAGCGGGGGGAGGGGATACGCAGTATTTT.

Comment on this clone: Other DNA sequences in this specimen translate into the identical CDR3. The chain couples TRBV5-1 to TRBJ1-6, with a tentative D call TRBD1 (5 bases). The V end was cut by 0 bases, the J end by 5 bases, with 9 bases between. Germline V gene lookup returns CDR1 SGHRS and CDR2 YFSETQ. The CDR3 is 15 amino acids. The DNA for the CDR3 is TGCGCCAGCAGCTTGGACGGACACGATAATTCACCCCTCCACTTT. This encodes CASSLDGHDNSPLHF.

The chain carries TRBV5-1 and TRBJ1-1, with D perhaps matching TRBD1 (5 bases). V was cut by 4 bases and J by 11 bases, with 15 bases left in between. The CDR3 extends over 12 amino acids. Germline CDR1 reads SGHRS; CDR2 reads YFSETQ. The CDR3 spells CASSGGWDVAFF. CDR3 in DNA: TGCGCCAGCAGCGGGGGGTGGGACGTGGCTTTCTTT.

The genes are TRBV18 and TRBJ2-7, with D perhaps matching TRBD1 (6 bases). The CDR3 covers 15 residues. The germline V gene has CDR1 KGHSH and CDR2 LQKENI. Trimming removed 3 bases from V and 2 bases from J, with 14 bases in between. The CDR3 region is CASSPTRDTTYEQYF. CDR3 bases: TGTGCCAGCTCACCTACTCGGGACACCACCTACGAGCAGTACTTC.

A single count supports this clone. The genes are TRBV19 and TRBJ1-2; 9 bases match TRBD1. Germline CDR1 reads LNHDA; CDR2 reads SQIVND (reference sequence). This CDR3 region has 16 residues. With 3 bases clipped from V and 4 bases from J, the junction kept 9 bases outside the gene matches. CDR3 nucleotides: TGTGCCAGTAGTATTGGCCGGACAGGGGCTGTCTATGGCTACACCTTC. It is translated as CASSIGRTGAVYGYTF.